The rows below give T cell receptor beta chains drawn from one sample of a study of blood T cell repertoires in COVID-19. Method: immunoSEQ multiplex PCR; TCRdb's copy keeps in-frame clones and lacks some. The data contain 200,000 to 300,000 clones, 86% of them singletons. The sample was peripheral blood. All receptors derive from a woman aged 25 to 39 who had recovered from COVID-19. Each CDR3 is given with its conserved first and last residue. A D gene is named only where the DNA matches it firmly. The size field is filled for only some rows; it gives once, few, many or a size class.

abundance	j_gene	d_gene	len	v_gene	CDR3nt	CDR3aa
NA	TRBJ2-1	TRBD2	15	TRBV5-4	TGTGCGAGCGCGGATAGGCGGGGGGTCTACAATGAGCAGTTCTTC	CASADRRGVYNEQFF
NA	TRBJ1-3	NA	15	TRBV6-6	TGTGCCAGCAGTTATCGGGGGACCTCTGGAAACACCATATATTTT	CASSYRGTSGNTIYF
NA	TRBJ1-1	NA	14	TRBV5-4	TGTGCCAGCAGCTTGGTCGGAGCGAACACTGAAGCTTTCTTT	CASSLVGANTEAFF
NA	TRBJ2-3	TRBD2	14	TRBV27	TGTGCCAGCAGTTTCGGCGGGGAGGGAGGGACGCAGTATTTT	CASSFGGEGGTQYF
NA	TRBJ2-4	NA	13	TRBV18	TGTGCCAGCTCCCAGGGAACTTCGGGCATTCAGTACTTC	CASSQGTSGIQYF
NA	TRBJ1-5	TRBD1	16	TRBV28	TGTGCCAGCAGTTTAGGGACAGGGGGGACCAATCAGCCCCAGCATTTT	CASSLGTGGTNQPQHF
few	TRBJ2-5	NA	14	TRBV10-3	TGTGCCATCAGTGAGTCGACGGGGGGCGAGACCCAGTACTTC	CAISESTGGETQYF
NA	TRBJ1-3	NA	15	TRBV24-1	TGTGCCACCGAACTTGGGGGGGGGTACGGAAACACCATATATTTT	CATELGGGYGNTIYF
few	TRBJ1-6	TRBD1	14	TRBV5-1	TGCGCCAGCAGCACAGCTGCTGAGACAGGGGTCCTCCACTTT	CASSTAAETGVLHF
NA	TRBJ1-4	NA	14	TRBV6-6	TGTGCCAGCAGTTACCCAGCAACTAATGAAAAACTGTTTTTT	CASSYPATNEKLFF
once	TRBJ2-1	NA	15	TRBV12-5	TGTGCTAGTGGCCCACAAAAGCGCTCCTACAATGAGCAGTTCTTC	CASGPQKRSYNEQFF
NA	TRBJ2-7	NA	12	TRBV12-3/TRBV12-4	TGTGCCAGCAGTTTCCCGAACAACGAGCAGTACTTC	CASSFPNNEQYF
NA	TRBJ1-3	NA	13	TRBV3-1/TRBV3-2	TGTGCCAGCAGCCCCCCACAGGGAAACACCATATATTTT	CASSPPQGNTIYF
few	TRBJ2-2	TRBD1	15	TRBV2	TGTGCCAGCGGGGGTACAGGGGCCTCCACCGGGGAGCTGTTTTTT	CASGGTGASTGELFF
NA	TRBJ2-7	NA	14	TRBV2	TGTGCCAGCAGCGTTACTACAGGGTTAGGCGAGCAGTACTTC	CASSVTTGLGEQYF
NA	TRBJ2-1	TRBD2	18	TRBV9	TGTGCCAGCACCCGAGGAGCTAGCGGGGTAAGTTCCTACAATGAGCAGTTCTTC	CASTRGASGVSSYNEQFF
NA	TRBJ2-2	NA	15	TRBV5-6	TGTGCCAGCAGCTTGCCCAGGGTGGTGGCCGGGGAGCTGTTTTTT	CASSLPRVVAGELFF
NA	TRBJ1-2	NA	16	TRBV19	TGTGCCAGTAGTCGGATCATGGGGGCGACGAACTATGGCTACACCTTC	CASSRIMGATNYGYTF
NA	TRBJ2-7	TRBD2	16	TRBV27	TGTGCCAGCAGTTTCTTTACTAGCGGGGGCTCCTACGAGCAGTACTTC	CASSFFTSGGSYEQYF
NA	TRBJ2-2	NA	12	TRBV2	TGTGCCAGCAGTGGCGATTACGGGGAGCTGTTTTTT	CASSGDYGELFF
NA	TRBJ1-5	TRBD1	14	TRBV27	TGTGCCAGCAGCTTGACAGGGGCGAATCAGCCCCAGCATTTT	CASSLTGANQPQHF
once	TRBJ2-7	TRBD2	14	TRBV28	TGTGCCAGCAGTGCGGGGGATGGACCGCGGGAGCAGTACTTC	CASSAGDGPREQYF
once	TRBJ2-7	NA	11	TRBV20-1	TGCAGTGCTAGCCTGGGGCGGGGGCAGTACTTC	CSASLGRGQYF
NA	TRBJ2-1	TRBD1	15	TRBV6-2/TRBV6-3	TGTGCCAGCAGTCAGGGGGTAGATCCCTACAATGAGCAGTTCTTC	CASSQGVDPYNEQFF
NA	TRBJ1-2	TRBD1	17	TRBV5-1	TGCGCCAGCAGCCGGAACTTCGCAGGGGGCCAAGAGGATGGCTACACCTTC	CASSRNFAGGQEDGYTF
once	TRBJ2-3	TRBD2	16	TRBV9	TGTGCCAGCAGCACCCCTGCGGGGGGTCGCGCAGATACGCAGTATTTT	CASSTPAGGRADTQYF
once	TRBJ2-3	TRBD2	16	TRBV3-1/TRBV3-2	TGTGCCAGCAGCCAGGTTAGCGGGGGGGCCGTAGATACGCAGTATTTT	CASSQVSGGAVDTQYF
once	TRBJ1-3	NA	16	TRBV4-1	TGCGCCAGCAGCCAAGTTATGACAAGCTCTGGAAACACCATATATTTT	CASSQVMTSSGNTIYF
NA	TRBJ1-2	TRBD1	17	TRBV27	TGTGCCAGCTCATCTGGGCGTCGGGCAGGGGGTGTCTATGGCTACACCTTC	CASSSGRRAGGVYGYTF
NA	TRBJ2-2	NA	16	TRBV5-1	TGCGCCAGCAGCGTCTCACAGGGCCATAACACCGGGGAGCTGTTTTTT	CASSVSQGHNTGELFF
once	TRBJ2-7	NA	14	TRBV11-3	TGTGCCAGCAGCTTGGGGGCAGGTTCCTACGAGCAGTACTTC	CASSLGAGSYEQYF
NA	TRBJ1-1	TRBD1	16	TRBV6-1	TGTGCCAGCAGTGAAACCGGGACAGGTTTTTACACTGAAGCTTTCTTT	CASSETGTGFYTEAFF
NA	TRBJ1-2	NA	11	TRBV3-1/TRBV3-2	TGTGCCAGCAGGTCAGTGTTGGGCTACACCTTC	CASRSVLGYTF
NA	TRBJ2-3	NA	12	TRBV5-1	TGCGCCAGCAGGACTAGCACAGATACGCAGTATTTT	CASRTSTDTQYF
NA	TRBJ1-1	NA	14	TRBV7-2	TGTGCCAGCAGCTTGGAGGGACTGGGGACTGAAGCTTTCTTT	CASSLEGLGTEAFF
NA	TRBJ2-3	NA	14	TRBV5-1	TGCGCCAGCAGGGGTAGCGGAAGCACAGATACGCAGTATTTT	CASRGSGSTDTQYF
NA	TRBJ2-3	TRBD2	19	TRBV6-2/TRBV6-3	TGTGCCAGCAGTTACGGGGTAGCGGGGGGGATTTTGGGCACAGATACGCAGTATTTT	CASSYGVAGGILGTDTQYF